These T cell receptor beta chains were read from a single sample in a study of blood T cell repertoires in COVID-19. The data were produced by immunoSEQ multiplex PCR, yet TCRdb's version contains in-frame clones alone and is incomplete. The table shows about 130,000 clones, with roughly four fifths occurring only once. Sequencing input: PBMCs or T cells enriched from blood (not recorded which). All receptors come from a man aged 50-60 years who had recovered from COVID-19. Both conserved end residues are part of each CDR3. Fields, in order: J gene, V gene, clone size, CDR3 protein. The size of a clone is reported for some rows only, either as once, few or many, or as a class for expanded clones.

J gene: TRBJ1-1; V gene: TRBV29-1; clone size: .; CDR3 protein: CSVEYRGETEAFF
J gene: TRBJ1-1; V gene: TRBV7-9; clone size: .; CDR3 protein: CASSLKERAFF
J gene: TRBJ2-1; V gene: TRBV29-1; clone size: .; CDR3 protein: CSAPIEVGNEQFF
J gene: TRBJ2-7; V gene: TRBV9; clone size: .; CDR3 protein: CASNSDGDEQYF
J gene: TRBJ1-6; V gene: TRBV28; clone size: .; CDR3 protein: CASSSPGSYNSPLHF
J gene: TRBJ2-1; V gene: TRBV9; clone size: .; CDR3 protein: CASSVDSGEQFF
J gene: TRBJ2-7; V gene: TRBV7-6; clone size: .; CDR3 protein: CASSLAVGTLYEQYF
J gene: TRBJ2-7; V gene: TRBV7-2; clone size: few; CDR3 protein: CASSPVAGGLYEQYF
J gene: TRBJ1-6; V gene: TRBV19; clone size: .; CDR3 protein: CASTQPMGGQGNSPLHF
J gene: TRBJ1-3; V gene: TRBV5-4; clone size: .; CDR3 protein: CASSSRDSRNTIYF
J gene: TRBJ1-3; V gene: TRBV18; clone size: .; CDR3 protein: CASSLTAGTAGNTIYF
J gene: TRBJ2-7; V gene: TRBV27; clone size: .; CDR3 protein: CASSSPGTGDYEQYF
J gene: TRBJ1-6; V gene: TRBV11-3; clone size: .; CDR3 protein: CASSTGQNSPLHF
J gene: TRBJ2-2; V gene: TRBV6-2/TRBV6-3; clone size: .; CDR3 protein: CASSFQDTGELFF
J gene: TRBJ1-6; V gene: TRBV19; clone size: .; CDR3 protein: CASRGQGAYNSPLHF
J gene: TRBJ1-2; V gene: TRBV19; clone size: .; CDR3 protein: CASSARDRKNYGYTF
J gene: TRBJ1-2; V gene: TRBV4-1; clone size: few; CDR3 protein: CASSQANRDSAHYGYTF
J gene: TRBJ1-2; V gene: TRBV6-2/TRBV6-3; clone size: .; CDR3 protein: CASSYRWTANYGYTF
J gene: TRBJ2-2; V gene: TRBV3-1/TRBV3-2; clone size: .; CDR3 protein: CASSASHGTGRFATGELFF
J gene: TRBJ2-5; V gene: TRBV3-1/TRBV3-2; clone size: .; CDR3 protein: CASSPLGTSAGTQYF
J gene: TRBJ1-2; V gene: TRBV5-1; clone size: .; CDR3 protein: CASSLAGERGYTF
J gene: TRBJ1-4; V gene: TRBV10-3; clone size: .; CDR3 protein: CAISEGGQQNEKLFF
J gene: TRBJ2-7; V gene: TRBV4-1; clone size: .; CDR3 protein: CASSRNGVEQYF
J gene: TRBJ2-3; V gene: TRBV6-5; clone size: once; CDR3 protein: CASSNRLAGDTQYF
J gene: TRBJ2-5; V gene: TRBV21-1; clone size: once; CDR3 protein: CASSKVAQETQYF
J gene: TRBJ1-6; V gene: TRBV5-5; clone size: .; CDR3 protein: CASIPQGFHNSPLHF
J gene: TRBJ1-1; V gene: TRBV7-3; clone size: .; CDR3 protein: CASSQDRLNTEAFF
J gene: TRBJ2-5; V gene: TRBV10-3; clone size: .; CDR3 protein: CAISLGLAGGFQETQYF
J gene: TRBJ1-2; V gene: TRBV6-6; clone size: .; CDR3 protein: CASRTSRGIAYGYTF
J gene: TRBJ2-7; V gene: TRBV6-5; clone size: .; CDR3 protein: CASRKGRSLFEQYF
J gene: TRBJ1-5; V gene: TRBV4-2; clone size: .; CDR3 protein: CASSQDAGQDQPQHF
J gene: TRBJ2-7; V gene: TRBV5-5; clone size: .; CDR3 protein: CASSLAFGSSYEQYF
J gene: TRBJ2-6; V gene: TRBV2; clone size: .; CDR3 protein: CASSYTGGNSGANVLTF
J gene: TRBJ2-7; V gene: TRBV6-2/TRBV6-3; clone size: .; CDR3 protein: CASSYGDLTYEQYF
J gene: TRBJ2-2; V gene: TRBV18; clone size: .; CDR3 protein: CASSPRQGYTGELFF
J gene: TRBJ1-1; V gene: TRBV12-5; clone size: .; CDR3 protein: CASGLVAGGQAFF
J gene: TRBJ2-1; V gene: TRBV28; clone size: .; CDR3 protein: CASQQGGSYNEQFF
J gene: TRBJ2-3; V gene: TRBV21-1; clone size: .; CDR3 protein: CASSKAEAGEGSRDTQYF
J gene: TRBJ2-5; V gene: TRBV6-5; clone size: .; CDR3 protein: CASSYSSSGGEETQYF
J gene: TRBJ2-1; V gene: TRBV25-1; clone size: .; CDR3 protein: CASSKPGQASYNEQFF
J gene: TRBJ1-2; V gene: TRBV27; clone size: once; CDR3 protein: CASSFLQGHGYTF
J gene: TRBJ2-1; V gene: TRBV30; clone size: .; CDR3 protein: CAWRGGGGPYNEQFF
J gene: TRBJ1-5; V gene: TRBV2; clone size: .; CDR3 protein: CASRGTGGNQPQHF
J gene: TRBJ1-5; V gene: TRBV6-2/TRBV6-3; clone size: .; CDR3 protein: CASSYGPQPHYSNQPQHF
J gene: TRBJ2-2; V gene: TRBV18; clone size: .; CDR3 protein: CASSPVQRGGDGELFF